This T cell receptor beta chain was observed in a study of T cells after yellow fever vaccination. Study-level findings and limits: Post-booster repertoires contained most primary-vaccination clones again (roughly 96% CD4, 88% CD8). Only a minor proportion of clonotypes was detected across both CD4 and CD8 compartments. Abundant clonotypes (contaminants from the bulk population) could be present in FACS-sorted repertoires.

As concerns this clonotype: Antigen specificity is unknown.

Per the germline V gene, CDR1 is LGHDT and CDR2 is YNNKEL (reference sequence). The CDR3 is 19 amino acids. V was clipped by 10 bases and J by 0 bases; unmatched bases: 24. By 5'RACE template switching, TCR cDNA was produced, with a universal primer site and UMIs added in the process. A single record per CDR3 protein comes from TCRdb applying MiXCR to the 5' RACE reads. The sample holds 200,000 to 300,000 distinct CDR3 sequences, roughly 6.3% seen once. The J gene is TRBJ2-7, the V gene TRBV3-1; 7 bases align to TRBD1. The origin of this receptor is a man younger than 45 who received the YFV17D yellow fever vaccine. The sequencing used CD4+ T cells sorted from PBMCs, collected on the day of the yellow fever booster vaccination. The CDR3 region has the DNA TGTGCCATCTGTCCTCCCCGAATTTACAGGGGTGCGAGCTCCTACGAGCAGTACTTC. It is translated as CAICPPRIYRGASSYEQYF.